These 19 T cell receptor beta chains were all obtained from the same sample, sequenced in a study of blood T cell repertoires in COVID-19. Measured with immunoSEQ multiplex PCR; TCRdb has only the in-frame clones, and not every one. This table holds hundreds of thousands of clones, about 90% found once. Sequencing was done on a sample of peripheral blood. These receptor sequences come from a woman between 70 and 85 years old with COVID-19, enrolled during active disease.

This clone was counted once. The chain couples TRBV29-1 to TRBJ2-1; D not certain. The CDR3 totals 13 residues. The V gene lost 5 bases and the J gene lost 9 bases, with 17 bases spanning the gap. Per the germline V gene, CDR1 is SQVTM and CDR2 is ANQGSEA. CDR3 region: CSVWSVSRSEQFF. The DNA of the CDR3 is TGCAGCGTTTGGTCAGTTTCCCGCAGTGAGCAGTTCTTC.

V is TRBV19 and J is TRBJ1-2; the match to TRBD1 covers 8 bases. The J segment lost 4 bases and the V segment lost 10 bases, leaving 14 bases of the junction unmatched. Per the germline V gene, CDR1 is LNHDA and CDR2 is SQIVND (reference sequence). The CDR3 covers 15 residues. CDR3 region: CATRDRPGEGYGYTF. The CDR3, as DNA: TGTGCCACCAGGGACAGGCCGGGGGAGGGCTATGGCTACACCTTC.

CDR3: CASSYSRRTTGILAKNIQYF. The CDR3, as DNA: TGTGCCAGCAGTTACTCGCGCCGTACTACAGGGATATTAGCCAAAAACATTCAGTACTTC. The chain recombines TRBV6-2 or TRBV6-3 with TRBJ2-4; possible D gene TRBD1, 6 bases. This CDR3 is built from 20 residues. V lost 0 bases, J lost 0 bases, and 21 bases lay in between. Germline V gene data show CDR1 as MNHEY and CDR2 as SVGEGT.

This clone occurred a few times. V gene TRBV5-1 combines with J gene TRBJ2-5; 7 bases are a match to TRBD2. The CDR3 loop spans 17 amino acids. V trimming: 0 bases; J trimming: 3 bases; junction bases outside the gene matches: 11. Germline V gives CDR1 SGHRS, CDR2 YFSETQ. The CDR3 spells CASSLVPGLRVEETQYF. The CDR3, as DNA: TGCGCCAGCAGCTTGGTCCCGGGACTACGCGTTGAAGAGACCCAGTACTTC.

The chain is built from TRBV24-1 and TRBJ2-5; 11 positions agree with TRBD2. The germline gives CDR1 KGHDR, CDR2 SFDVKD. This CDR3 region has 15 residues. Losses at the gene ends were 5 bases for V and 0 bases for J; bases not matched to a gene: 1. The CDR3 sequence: CATSASGGYQETQYF. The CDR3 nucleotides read TGTGCCACCAGTGCTAGCGGGGGGTACCAAGAGACCCAGTACTTC.

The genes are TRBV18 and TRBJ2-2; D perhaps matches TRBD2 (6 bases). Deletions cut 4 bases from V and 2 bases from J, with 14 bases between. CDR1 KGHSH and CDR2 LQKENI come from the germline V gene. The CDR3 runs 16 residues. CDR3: CASSLTGVGNTGELFF. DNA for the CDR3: TGTGCCAGCTCACTCACGGGGGTTGGAAACACCGGGGAGCTGTTTTTT.

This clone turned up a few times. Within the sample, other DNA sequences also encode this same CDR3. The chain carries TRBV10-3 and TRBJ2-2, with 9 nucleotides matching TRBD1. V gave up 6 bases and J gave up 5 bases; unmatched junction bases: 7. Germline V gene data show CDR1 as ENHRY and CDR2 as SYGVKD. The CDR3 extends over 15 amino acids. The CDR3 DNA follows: TGTGCCATCAGCCCGGGACAGGGCGGGACCGGGGAGCTGTTTTTT. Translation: CAISPGQGGTGELFF.

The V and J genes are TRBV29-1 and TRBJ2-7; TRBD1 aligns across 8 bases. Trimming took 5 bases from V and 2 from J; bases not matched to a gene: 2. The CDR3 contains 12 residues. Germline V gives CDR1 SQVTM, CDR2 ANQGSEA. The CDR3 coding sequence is TGCAGCGTTAGGACAGGGACCTACGAGCAGTACTTC. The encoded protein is CSVRTGTYEQYF.

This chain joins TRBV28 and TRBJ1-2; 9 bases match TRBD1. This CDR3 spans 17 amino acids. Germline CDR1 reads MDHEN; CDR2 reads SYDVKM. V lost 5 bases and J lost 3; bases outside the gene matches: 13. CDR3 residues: CASSVTFRQGDDYGYTF. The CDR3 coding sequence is TGTGCCAGCAGTGTAACATTTAGACAGGGGGACGACTATGGCTACACCTTC.

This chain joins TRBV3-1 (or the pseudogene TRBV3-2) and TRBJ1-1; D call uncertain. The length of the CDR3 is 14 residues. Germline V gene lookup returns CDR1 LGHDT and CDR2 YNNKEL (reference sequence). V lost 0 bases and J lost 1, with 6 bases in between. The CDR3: CASSQDQANTEAFF. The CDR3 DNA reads TGTGCCAGCAGCCAAGACCAGGCGAACACTGAAGCTTTCTTT.

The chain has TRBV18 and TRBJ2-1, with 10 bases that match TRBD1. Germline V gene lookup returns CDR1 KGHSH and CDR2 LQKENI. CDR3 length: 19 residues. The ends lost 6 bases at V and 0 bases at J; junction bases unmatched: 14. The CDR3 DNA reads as TGTGCCAGCTCCAACCGGGACAGGGGCCATTCTAGCTCCTACAATGAGCAGTTCTTC. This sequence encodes CASSNRDRGHSSSYNEQFF.

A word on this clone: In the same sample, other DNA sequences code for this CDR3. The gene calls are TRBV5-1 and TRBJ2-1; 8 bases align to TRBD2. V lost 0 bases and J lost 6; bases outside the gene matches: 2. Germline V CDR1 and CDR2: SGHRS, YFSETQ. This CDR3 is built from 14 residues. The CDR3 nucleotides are TGCGCCAGCAGCTTGGCGGGGGGGCGCAATGAGCAGTTCTTC. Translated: CASSLAGGRNEQFF.

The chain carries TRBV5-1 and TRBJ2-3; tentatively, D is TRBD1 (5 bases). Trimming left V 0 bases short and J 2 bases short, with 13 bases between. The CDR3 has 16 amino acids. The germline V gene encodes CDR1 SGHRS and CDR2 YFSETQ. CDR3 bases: TGCGCCAGCAGCTTGGCCTTTTCCAGGGACACAGATACGCAGTATTTT. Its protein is CASSLAFSRDTDTQYF.

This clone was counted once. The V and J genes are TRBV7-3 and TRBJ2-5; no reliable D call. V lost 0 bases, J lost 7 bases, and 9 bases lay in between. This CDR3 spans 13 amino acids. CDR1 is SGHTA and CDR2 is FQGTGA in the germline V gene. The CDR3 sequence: CASSLTLTGTQYF. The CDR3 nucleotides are TGTGCCAGCAGCTTAACGTTAACCGGGACCCAGTACTTC.

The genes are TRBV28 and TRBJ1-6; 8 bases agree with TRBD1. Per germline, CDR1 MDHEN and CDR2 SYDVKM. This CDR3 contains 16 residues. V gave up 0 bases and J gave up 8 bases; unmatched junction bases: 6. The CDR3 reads CASSLWGQGADSPLHF. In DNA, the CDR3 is TGTGCCAGCAGTTTATGGGGGCAGGGGGCGGATTCACCCCTCCACTTT. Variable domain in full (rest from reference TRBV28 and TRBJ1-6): DVKVTQSSRYLVKRTGEKVFLECVQDMDHENMFWYRQDPGLGLRLIYFSYDVKMKEKGDIPEGYSVSREKKERFSLILESASTNQTSMYLCASSLWGQGADSPLHFGNGTRLTVT.

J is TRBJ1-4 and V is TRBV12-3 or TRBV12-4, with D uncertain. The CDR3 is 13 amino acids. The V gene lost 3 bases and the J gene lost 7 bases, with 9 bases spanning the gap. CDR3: CASSFLGREKLFF. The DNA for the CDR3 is TGTGCCAGCAGTTTTCTAGGCCGTGAAAAACTGTTTTTT.

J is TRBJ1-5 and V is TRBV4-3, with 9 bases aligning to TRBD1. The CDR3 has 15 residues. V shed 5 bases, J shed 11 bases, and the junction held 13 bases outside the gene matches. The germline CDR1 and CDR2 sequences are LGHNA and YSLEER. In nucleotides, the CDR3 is TGCGCCAGCAGCTCTCGGGGACAGGGAATTCGGGCCCAGCATTTT. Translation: CASSSRGQGIRAQHF.

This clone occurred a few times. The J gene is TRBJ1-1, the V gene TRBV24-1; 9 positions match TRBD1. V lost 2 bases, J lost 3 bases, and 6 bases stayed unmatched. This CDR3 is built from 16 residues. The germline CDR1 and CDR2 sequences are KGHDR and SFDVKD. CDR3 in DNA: TGTGCCACCAGTGATTCGGGACAGGGCGGTTACACTGAAGCTTTCTTT. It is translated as CATSDSGQGGYTEAFF.

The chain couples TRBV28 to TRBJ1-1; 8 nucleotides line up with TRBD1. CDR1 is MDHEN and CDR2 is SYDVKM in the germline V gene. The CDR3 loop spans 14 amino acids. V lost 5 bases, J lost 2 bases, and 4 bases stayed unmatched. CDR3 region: CASSQTGANTEAFF. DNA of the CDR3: TGTGCCAGCAGTCAGACAGGGGCTAACACTGAAGCTTTCTTT.